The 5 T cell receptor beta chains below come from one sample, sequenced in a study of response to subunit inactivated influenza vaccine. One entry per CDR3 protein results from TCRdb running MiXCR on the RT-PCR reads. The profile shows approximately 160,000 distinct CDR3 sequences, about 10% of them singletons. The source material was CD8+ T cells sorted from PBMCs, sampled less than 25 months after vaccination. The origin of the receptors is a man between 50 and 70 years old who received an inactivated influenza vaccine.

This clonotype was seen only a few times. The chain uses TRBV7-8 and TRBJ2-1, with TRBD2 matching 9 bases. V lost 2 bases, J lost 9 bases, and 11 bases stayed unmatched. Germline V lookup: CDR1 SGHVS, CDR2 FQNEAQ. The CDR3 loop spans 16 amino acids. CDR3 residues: CASSLRAGGLFGEQFF. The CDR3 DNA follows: TGTGCCAGCAGCTTAAGGGCGGGGGGGCTTTTCGGTGAGCAGTTCTTC.

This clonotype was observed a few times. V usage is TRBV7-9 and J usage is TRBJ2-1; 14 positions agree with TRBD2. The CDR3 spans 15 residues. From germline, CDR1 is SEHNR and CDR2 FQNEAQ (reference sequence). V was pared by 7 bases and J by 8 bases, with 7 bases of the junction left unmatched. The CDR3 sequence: CASTRLAGGFYEQFF. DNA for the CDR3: TGTGCCAGCACTCGACTAGCGGGAGGGTTCTATGAGCAGTTCTTC.

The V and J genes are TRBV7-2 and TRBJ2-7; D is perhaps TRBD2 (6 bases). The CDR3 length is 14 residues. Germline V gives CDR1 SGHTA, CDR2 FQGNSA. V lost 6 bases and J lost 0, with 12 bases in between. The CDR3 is CASRGTSSSYEQYF. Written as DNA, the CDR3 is TGTGCCAGCAGGGGTACTAGCAGCTCCTACGAGCAGTACTTC.

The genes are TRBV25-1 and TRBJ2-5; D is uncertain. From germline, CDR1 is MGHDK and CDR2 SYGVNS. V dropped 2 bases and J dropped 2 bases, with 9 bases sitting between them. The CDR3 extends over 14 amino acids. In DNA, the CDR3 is TGTGCCAGCAGTGAAATGGGCAGACAAGAGACCCAGTACTTC. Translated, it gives CASSEMGRQETQYF.

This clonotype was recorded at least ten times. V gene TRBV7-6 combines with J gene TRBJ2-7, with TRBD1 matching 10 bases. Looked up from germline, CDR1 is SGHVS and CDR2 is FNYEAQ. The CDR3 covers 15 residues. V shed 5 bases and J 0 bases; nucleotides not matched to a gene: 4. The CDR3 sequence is CASSLGQGSSYEQYF. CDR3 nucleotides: TGTGCCAGCAGCCTGGGACAGGGGAGCTCCTACGAGCAGTACTTC. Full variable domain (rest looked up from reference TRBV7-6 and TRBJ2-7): GAGVSQSPRYKVTKRGQDVALRCDPISGHVSLYWYRQALGQGPEFLTYFNYEAQQDKSGLPNDRFSAERPEGSISTLTIQRTEQRDSAMYRCASSLGQGSSYEQYFGPGTRLTVT.